This TCR beta chain was recorded in a study of human T cells and chemical hapten exposure. General study results and limits: DPC sensitization did not alter TCRs above 1 in 1000 frequency.

TCRdb called the 5' RACE reads again in MiXCR, with one record for every CDR3 protein. The data contain approximately 150,000 distinct CDR3 sequences, 3.5% to 5% of them singletons. This clonotype showed up many times. Its target is unknown. CDR1 and CDR2 (germline): SGHVS, FNYEAQ. The CDR3 is 15 amino acids. Trimming cost V 5 bases and J 6 bases, with 19 bases left between them. Unfractionated whole blood yielded total RNA. The chain has TRBV7-6 and TRBJ1-1; tentatively, D is TRBD1 (5 bases). This clonotype originated in a female donor in good health. The CDR3 reads CASSPMPGRGSEAFF. As DNA, the CDR3 is TGTGCCAGCAGCCCAATGCCCGGGCGGGGGTCTGAAGCTTTCTTT.